The rows below give T cell receptor beta chains drawn from one sample of a study of siplizumab effects on memory and regulatory T cells. TCRdb keeps only in-frame clones here, not all; method: immunoSEQ multiplex PCR. The sample records some 100,000 clones, just over 90% being singletons. Specimen: Tregs sorted from blood. These receptors were obtained from a human donor in good health. CDR3s include the opening cysteine and the closing phenylalanine or tryptophan. Each record gives: V gene, D gene, J gene, clone size, CDR3 length, CDR3 DNA, CDR3 protein. A D gene is named only where the DNA matches it firmly. Clone size is stated in some rows and not others, as once, few, many or a class when expanded.

TRBV19,TRBD1,TRBJ1-2,NA,13,TGTGCCACCTCCCCGCGACAGGGTGCGGGCTACACCTTC,CATSPRQGAGYTF
TRBV5-5,NA,TRBJ2-3,NA,15,TGTGCCAGCAGCTTGGGACAGACGTACACAGATACGCAGTATTTT,CASSLGQTYTDTQYF
TRBV6-1,TRBD1,TRBJ2-5,once,15,TGTGCCAGCAGTGACCCGGGACAGGGAAGGGAGACCCAGTACTTC,CASSDPGQGRETQYF
TRBV5-4,NA,TRBJ2-7,NA,14,TGTGCCAGCAGCCTAAACAGGGTTGCCTACGAGCAGTACTTC,CASSLNRVAYEQYF
TRBV10-3,NA,TRBJ1-5,NA,16,TGTGCCATCAGTGAGTCCAGGGGCGGGAGCAATCAGCCCCAGCATTTT,CAISESRGGSNQPQHF
TRBV19,NA,TRBJ2-2,NA,15,TGTGCCAGTAGGGGGCCTAGCGTTATGTCCGGGGAGCTGTTTTTT,CASRGPSVMSGELFF
TRBV10-2,TRBD1,TRBJ1-1,NA,14,TGCGCCAGCGGGAGCGGGACAGGGGGAAAGAGGGCTTTCTTT,CASGSGTGGKRAFF
TRBV20-1,NA,TRBJ2-2,NA,10,TGCAGTGCTACGGGGATAGAGCTGTTTTTT,CSATGIELFF
TRBV9,NA,TRBJ1-5,NA,17,TGTGCCAGCAGCGTAGATAGTCAGGGCGAAGTTTGTCAGCCCCAGCATTTT,CASSVDSQGEVCQPQHF
TRBV4-2,TRBD2,TRBJ2-7,NA,16,TGTGCCAGCAGCCAAGAGGCTAGCGGGGTCGGCTACGAGCAGTACTTC,CASSQEASGVGYEQYF
TRBV7-9,NA,TRBJ2-6,NA,15,TGTGCCAGCAGCTTTGCAGGGGCTGGGGCCAACGTCCTGACTTTC,CASSFAGAGANVLTF
TRBV6-1,NA,TRBJ2-4,NA,15,TGTGCCAGCAGGCAATTAAGTAGCGGAAAAAACATTCAGTACTTC,CASRQLSSGKNIQYF
TRBV5-1,TRBD2,TRBJ2-5,NA,16,TGCGCCAGCAGCAGCCGTAGTAGCGGGGGAGGAGAGACCCAGTACTTC,CASSSRSSGGGETQYF
TRBV18,NA,TRBJ2-2,NA,15,TGTGCCAGCTCACCAATGTCGGTTCTTGGCGGGGAGCTGTTTTTT,CASSPMSVLGGELFF
TRBV21-1,NA,TRBJ1-5,NA,15,TGTGCCAGCAGCGTACCGGGACTGGGGAATCAGCCCCAGCATTTT,CASSVPGLGNQPQHF
TRBV11-2,NA,TRBJ1-1,NA,13,TGTGCCAGCAGCTTAGTTAGAGTAACTGAAGCTTTCTTT,CASSLVRVTEAFF
TRBV5-6,NA,TRBJ1-4,NA,13,TGTGCCAGCAGCGCGACAGGCTATGAAAAACTGTTTTTT,CASSATGYEKLFF
TRBV6-5,TRBD1,TRBJ1-5,NA,13,TGTGCCAGCAGTGTACAGGGGAGGCAGCCCCAGCATTTT,CASSVQGRQPQHF
TRBV7-6,NA,TRBJ2-3,NA,16,TGTGCCAGCAGCCCACTGAGCTCCCCAAACACAGATACGCAGTATTTT,CASSPLSSPNTDTQYF
TRBV7-6,NA,TRBJ2-3,NA,18,TGTGCCAGCAGCCGGCCGCAGGACACGCAAACTAGCACAGATACGCAGTATTTT,CASSRPQDTQTSTDTQYF
TRBV23-1,NA,TRBJ1-1,NA,16,TGCGCCAGCAGTCATCCGCAACAAGCCGGAGGGGTTGAAGCTTTCTTT,CASSHPQQAGGVEAFF
TRBV5-1,TRBD1,TRBJ2-7,NA,14,TGCGCCAGCAGCTTTGACAGGGCCACCTACGAGCAGTACTTC,CASSFDRATYEQYF
TRBV11-2,TRBD2,TRBJ2-5,NA,14,TGTGCCAGCAGACTTACTAGCGGGGTCTTGACCCAGTACTTC,CASRLTSGVLTQYF
TRBV28,NA,TRBJ1-5,NA,11,TGTGCCAGCAGTCTTTCTTGGCCCCAGCATTTT,CASSLSWPQHF
TRBV6-4,NA,TRBJ2-5,NA,16,TGTGCCAGCAGTGACCCAAGGACTTTGTTCCCAGAGACCCAGTACTTC,CASSDPRTLFPETQYF
TRBV6-6,TRBD1,TRBJ1-3,NA,13,TGTGCCACCCAACAGGGGGCTGGAAACACCATATATTTT,CATQQGAGNTIYF
TRBV9,NA,TRBJ1-4,few,13,TGTGCCAGCAGCCCCTACGGGTCTGAAAAACTGTTTTTT,CASSPYGSEKLFF
TRBV5-5,NA,TRBJ1-1,NA,12,TGTGCCAGCAGCTTCGAGGTAGCTGAAGCTTTCTTT,CASSFEVAEAFF
TRBV5-1,TRBD1,TRBJ1-1,NA,14,TGCGCCAGCTTCGAAACAGGGGGGTCCACTGAAGCTTTCTTT,CASFETGGSTEAFF